A single sample is the source of the 18 T cell receptor beta chains below, sequenced in a study of T cell responses to AZD1222 COVID-19 vaccine. The protocol was immunoSEQ multiplex PCR, while the TCRdb copy is restricted to in-frame clones and leaves out a portion. Of about 160,000 clones in the sample, 70% to 90% were seen once. Here the sequenced sample was peripheral blood, taken 28 days after the second AZD1222 dose. Receptors were obtained from an adult who received the AZD1222 COVID-19 vaccine.

The chain recombines TRBV10-2 with TRBJ1-1; D is uncertain. Germline V lookup: CDR1 WSHSY, CDR2 SAAADI. Trimming stripped 7 bases from V and 0 bases from J, with 9 bases between. The CDR3 runs 13 residues. The CDR3 sequence: CASTSVLNTEAFF. DNA of the CDR3: TGCGCCAGCACATCCGTCTTGAACACTGAAGCTTTCTTT.

The rearrangement joins TRBV7-8 to TRBJ2-5; TRBD2 matches at 8 bases. V gave up 6 bases and J gave up 5 bases; unmatched junction bases: 14. This CDR3 is built from 16 residues. The germline V gene encodes CDR1 SGHVS and CDR2 FQNEAQ. The CDR3 protein is CASRGSGGGTTETQYF. The CDR3 nucleotides are TGTGCCAGCAGGGGATCTGGCGGGGGGACTACCGAGACCCAGTACTTC.

V gene TRBV5-4 combines with J gene TRBJ2-5; TRBD1 aligns across 8 bases. The germline CDR1 and CDR2 sequences are SGHNT and YYREEE (reference sequence). This CDR3 has 15 amino acids. Trimming removed 3 bases from V and 5 bases from J; junction bases left unmatched: 9. Written as DNA, the CDR3 is TGTGCCAGCAGCTCTAAGGACAGGGCTAGGGAGACCCAGTACTTC. It is translated as CASSSKDRARETQYF.

The genes are TRBV14 and TRBJ2-1; tentatively, D is TRBD1 (6 bases). This CDR3 has 16 residues. Trimming shortened V by 3 bases and J by 8 bases, and 20 bases separated the two germline ends. Germline assignment: CDR1 SGHDN and CDR2 FVKESK. CDR3 loop: CASSHPRDTGWDEQFF. CDR3 nucleotides: TGTGCCAGCAGCCACCCCAGGGACACTGGGTGGGATGAGCAGTTCTTC. The full variable domain, rest sourced from reference TRBV14 and TRBJ2-1, is EAGVTQFPSHSVIEKGQTVTLRCDPISGHDNLYWYRRVMGKEIKFLLHFVKESKQDESGMPNNRFLAERTGGTYSTLKVQPAELEDSGVYFCASSHPRDTGWDEQFFGPGTRLTVL.

The chain links TRBV15 to TRBJ1-3, with 9 positions matching TRBD1. Germline trimming cut 5 bases from V and 7 bases from J; bases unmatched to any gene: 12. Germline lookup yields CDR1 LNHNV and CDR2 YYDKDF (reference sequence). This CDR3 has 16 residues. The CDR3 loop is CATSQGGTGPGNTIYF. CDR3 DNA: TGTGCCACCAGCCAGGGGGGGACAGGGCCGGGGAACACCATATATTTT.

The gene calls are TRBV5-4 and TRBJ2-5; the D is unclear. With 4 bases removed from V and 1 base from J, the gap between germline ends came to 8 bases. This CDR3 is built from 13 residues. Germline lookup yields CDR1 SGHNT and CDR2 YYREEE (reference sequence). CDR3 protein: CASSPTGQETQYF. Written as DNA, the CDR3 is TGTGCCAGCAGCCCCACGGGCCAAGAGACCCAGTACTTC.

CDR3 loop: CASTPGLAGADTQYF. CDR3 in DNA: TGTGCCAGCACCCCGGGACTAGCGGGAGCAGATACGCAGTATTTT. The chain combines TRBV6-2 or TRBV6-3 with TRBJ2-3; 14 bases fit TRBD2. CDR1 is MNHEY and CDR2 is SVGEGT in the germline V gene. J lost 4 bases, V lost 7 bases, and 4 bases had no gene match. The CDR3 runs 15 residues.

J is TRBJ1-2 and V is TRBV16; no reliable D call. This CDR3 has 12 residues. Germline V gene lookup returns CDR1 KGHSY and CDR2 FQNENV. V shed 5 bases and J shed 12 bases, with 16 bases lying between them. Written as DNA, the CDR3 is TGTGCCAGCAGCTCAACTGGAGCCGGGAACACCTTC. The encoded protein is CASSSTGAGNTF.

Here the CDR3 DNA reads TGCAGCGTTGAGAAACTTGGGTCAGATGAAAAACTGTTTTTT. Translated: CSVEKLGSDEKLFF. The genes are TRBV29-1 and TRBJ1-4; D remains ambiguous. V was trimmed by 3 bases and J by 6 bases, leaving 14 bases between them. Germline CDR1 SQVTM, CDR2 ANQGSEA. The CDR3 contains 14 residues.

The CDR3 nucleotides read TGTGCCAGAAGCTTAGTAAGACCTAGCTCTGGAAACACCATATATTTT. This codes for CARSLVRPSSGNTIYF. The chain joins TRBV7-5 to TRBJ1-3. TRBV7-5 constitutes a pseudogene. The CDR3 contains 16 residues.

In its sample, this clone was seen once. The genes are TRBV30 and TRBJ2-2, with no clear D. Germline values: CDR1 GTSNPN, CDR2 SVGIG (reference sequence). The V and J ends lost 2 bases and 8 bases respectively, with 6 bases between them. The CDR3 covers 11 residues. CDR3: CAWSQGGELFF. Written as DNA, the CDR3 is TGTGCCTGGAGTCAAGGAGGGGAGCTGTTTTTT.

CDR3: CAIHPERTLEGYTF. CDR3 DNA sequence: TGTGCCATCCACCCAGAACGGACTCTGGAGGGCTACACCTTC. This chain joins TRBV6-6 and TRBJ1-2; D not certain. Germline CDR1 is MNHNY and CDR2 is SVGAGI (reference sequence). CDR3 length: 14 amino acids. Trimming pared 10 bases from V and 8 bases from J, leaving 23 bases between.

This rearrangement joins TRBV3-1 (or the pseudogene TRBV3-2) to TRBJ1-1; perhaps TRBD1 as D (6 bases). Germline V lookup: CDR1 LGHDT, CDR2 YNNKEL (reference sequence). V gave up 2 bases and J gave up 4 bases, with 17 bases separating them. There are 16 residues in the CDR3. The CDR3 region is CASSQQEGGVGTEAFF. As DNA, the CDR3 is TGTGCCAGCAGCCAACAGGAGGGGGGAGTGGGCACTGAAGCTTTCTTT.

In its sample, this clone was seen a few times. The gene calls are TRBV14 and TRBJ1-3; TRBD1 aligns across 7 bases. CDR1 is SGHDN and CDR2 is FVKESK in the germline V gene. CDR3 length: 13 residues. The V gene end was trimmed by 5 bases and the J gene end by 2 bases; junction bases not matched to a gene: 0. This chain's CDR3 is CASSTGAGNTIYF. The CDR3 bases are TGTGCCAGCAGCACAGGGGCTGGAAACACCATATATTTT.

This clone has a single count. The chain has TRBV5-6 and TRBJ2-3; no clear D. Looked up from germline, CDR1 is SGHDT and CDR2 is YYEEEE. The germline V and J ends were trimmed by 0 bases and 12 bases, with 11 bases remaining between them. This CDR3 is built from 12 residues. The CDR3, as DNA: TGTGCCAGCAGCTTGGCAGCCTCCCCCCAGTATTTT. This sequence encodes CASSLAASPQYF. The full variable domain, rest sourced from reference TRBV5-6 and TRBJ2-3, is DAGVTQSPTHLIKTRGQQVTLRCSPKSGHDTVSWYQQALGQGPQFIFQYYEEEERQRGNFPDRFSGHQFPNYSSELNVNALLLGDSALYLCASSLAASPQYFGPGTRLTVL.

The chain carries TRBV6-1 and TRBJ1-5, with D uncertain. Germline V gene lookup returns CDR1 MNHNS and CDR2 SASEGT. Between the trimmed V and J ends, which lost 4 bases and 5 bases, there was a span of 18 bases. This CDR3 has 16 residues. The chain's CDR3 is CASSVFRGMVDQPQHF. The CDR3, as DNA: TGTGCCAGCAGTGTTTTTCGTGGGATGGTCGATCAGCCCCAGCATTTT.

This chain links TRBV9 with TRBJ1-6; maybe TRBD1 (6 bases). Trimming left V 4 bases short and J 7 bases short, with 18 bases between. The CDR3 runs 16 residues. Germline CDR1 SGDLS, CDR2 YYNGEE. In DNA form, the CDR3 reads TGTGCCAGCAGCCCTCGGGGGCACGGCGTGAATTCACCCCTCCACTTT. It is translated as CASSPRGHGVNSPLHF. Full variable domain (remainder filled in from reference TRBV9 and TRBJ1-6): DSGVTQTPKHLITATGQRVTLRCSPRSGDLSVYWYQQSLDQGLQFLIQYYNGEERAKGNILERFSAQQFPDLHSELNLSSLELGDSALYFCASSPRGHGVNSPLHFGNGTRLTVT.

This clone occurred once. The rearrangement uses TRBV2 and TRBJ1-5; 12 bases agree with TRBD1. V lost 4 bases to trimming and J lost 4 bases; unmatched junction nucleotides: 8. CDR1 SNHLY and CDR2 FYNNEI come from the germline V gene. CDR3 length equals 17 residues. The CDR3 region has the DNA TGTGCCAGCAGTGTACCGGGGGGACAGGGGGCTAATCAGCCCCAGCATTTT. Amino acids: CASSVPGGQGANQPQHF.